The entry below describes one T cell receptor (beta chain). Its antigen is still unknown. Per the original data handling: 96,000 or so TCRs per sample was the median, with a range of about 20,000 to 690,600. TCRdb ran MiXCR on the RACE reads and lists one entry per CDR3 protein. The V and J calls were determined by TCRdb, not by the authors. The data hold about 39,000 distinct CDR3 sequences, with 10% to 15% observed a single time. The data derive from a study of human T cells and chemical hapten exposure. Germline trimming cut 7 bases from V and 2 bases from J; bases unmatched to any gene: 7. Germline V lookup: CDR1 DFQATT, CDR2 SNEGSKA (reference sequence). The CDR3 runs to 13 residues. Regarding the study as a whole: With regard to DPC sensitization, TCRs above 1 in 1000 frequency did not change. Patch test score tracked positively with PT1 expanded TCR counts.

Described time point: patch test 3, about 24 weeks after DPC sensitization. This sample's treatment: therapeutic diphenylcyclopropenone sensitization with weekly scalp DPC. Researchers extracted total RNA from unfractionated whole blood. The V call is TRBV20-1, the J call TRBJ2-5, with TRBD2 matching over 7 bases. The sequence was collected from a woman in her 40s with alopecia areata. Some clones in this sample may be carry-over from other donors' samples. The sequences come from whole blood, collected in connection with sensitization to the hapten diphenylcyclopropenone (DPC). The CDR3 DNA reads TGCAGTGGTAGTGACGGGGGGCAAGAGACCCAGTACTTC. Translated, it gives CSGSDGGQETQYF.